Below, 10 T cell receptor beta chains from the same sample are listed, as sequenced in a study of blood T cell repertoires in COVID-19. TCRdb's copy holds only in-frame clones and misses some; the assay was immunoSEQ multiplex PCR. The sample has about 330,000 clones; roughly 86% are singletons. Input material: peripheral blood. Receptors originate from a woman in her 50s with acute or convalescent COVID-19.

The V call is TRBV6-5, the J call TRBJ2-7; no clear D gene. The CDR3 is 14 residues long. Trimming stripped 5 bases from V and 2 bases from J, with 13 bases between. The germline V gene encodes CDR1 MNHEY and CDR2 SVGAGI. For the CDR3, the DNA is TGTGCCAGCAGTCCCCCCGGGTTGGCCTACGAGCAGTACTTC. Amino acid sequence: CASSPPGLAYEQYF.

This clone was seen only a few times. The chain combines TRBV7-9 with TRBJ1-2; unclear D gene. V was trimmed by 2 bases and J by 8 bases, leaving 12 bases between them. Germline assignment: CDR1 SEHNR and CDR2 FQNEAQ (reference sequence). The CDR3 contains 13 residues. CDR3 amino acids: CASSLTAREGYTF. CDR3 nucleotide sequence: TGTGCCAGCAGCTTAACCGCCCGAGAGGGCTACACCTTC.

This clone was observed a single time. J is TRBJ2-3 and V is TRBV7-2; 9 bases fit TRBD1. Germline values: CDR1 SGHTA, CDR2 FQGNSA. CDR3 size: 14 residues. Trimming at V came to 5 bases and at J to 4 bases, leaving 4 bases not matched to a gene. The CDR3 spells CASSPQGASDTQYF. The CDR3 DNA reads as TGTGCCAGCAGCCCACAGGGGGCGTCAGATACGCAGTATTTT.

V gene TRBV28 combines with J gene TRBJ2-1; 9 bases agree with TRBD2. Per germline, CDR1 MDHEN and CDR2 SYDVKM. The V segment lost 2 bases and the J segment 2 bases; nucleotides outside the gene matches: 10. The CDR3 runs to 18 residues. This CDR3 is CASSLASVTSGTYNEQFF. In DNA, the CDR3 is TGTGCCAGCAGTTTAGCTTCGGTGACTAGCGGAACCTACAATGAGCAGTTCTTC.

This clone was counted a few times. This chain joins TRBV27 and TRBJ2-2, with D maybe TRBD1 (7 bases). Trimming cost V 3 bases and J 6 bases, with 17 bases left between them. The CDR3 totals 16 residues. Germline values: CDR1 MNHEY, CDR2 SMNVEV (reference sequence). The chain's CDR3 is CASSFPRQGLAGELFF. In DNA, the CDR3 is TGTGCCAGCAGTTTTCCTCGACAGGGACTTGCCGGGGAGCTGTTTTTT.

This chain uses TRBV4-2 with TRBJ2-2; tentative D call: TRBD1 (6 bases). The V and J ends lost 3 bases and 6 bases respectively, with 14 bases between them. CDR1 and CDR2 (germline): LGHNA, YNFKEQ. CDR3 length: 15 amino acids. The CDR3 spells CASSQAPGAAGELFF. CDR3 nucleotides: TGTGCCAGCAGCCAGGCTCCAGGGGCCGCCGGGGAGCTGTTTTTT.

The chain carries TRBV7-3 and TRBJ2-3; TRBD1 might be the D (6 bases). Trimming left V 2 bases short and J 5 bases short, with 17 bases between. The CDR3 length is 16 residues. Germline values: CDR1 SGHTA, CDR2 FQGTGA. CDR3 amino acids: CASSLAGRGEQDTQYF. The CDR3 nucleotides read TGTGCCAGCAGCTTAGCTGGCAGGGGTGAGCAAGATACGCAGTATTTT.

The chain links TRBV6-2 or TRBV6-3 to TRBJ2-1; 7 nucleotides match TRBD2. Per germline, CDR1 MNHEY and CDR2 SVGEGT. There are 16 residues in the CDR3. With V trimmed by 2 bases and J by 1 base, 5 bases remained unmatched. CDR3 in DNA: TGTGCCAGCAGTTACGGGGGACTAACTTCCTACAATGAGCAGTTCTTC. Its translation: CASSYGGLTSYNEQFF.

V is TRBV5-1 and J is TRBJ2-2, with 10 bases aligning to TRBD2. J was trimmed by 8 bases and V by 6 bases; bases with no gene match: 7. The CDR3 is 14 residues long. The germline gives CDR1 SGHRS, CDR2 YFSETQ. The CDR3 DNA sequence: TGCGCCAGCATGCTAGCGGGAGTGGCGGGGGAGCTGTTTTTT. It codes for CASMLAGVAGELFF. The whole variable domain, remainder taken from reference TRBV5-1 and TRBJ2-2, is KAGVTQTPRYLIKTRGQQVTLSCSPISGHRSVSWYQQTPGQGLQFLFEYFSETQRNKGNFPGRFSGRQFSNSRSEMNVSTLELGDSALYLCASMLAGVAGELFFGEGSRLTVL.

Here the CDR3 reads CASSLRLAGRGDTQYF. The CDR3, as DNA: TGTGCCAGCAGTTTACGACTAGCGGGGCGAGGAGATACGCAGTATTTT. V is TRBV27 and J is TRBJ2-3; 11 bases agree with TRBD2. Trimming removed 2 bases from V and 5 bases from J; junction bases left unmatched: 6. This CDR3 has 16 amino acids. CDR1 is MNHEY and CDR2 is SMNVEV in the germline V gene (reference sequence).